This T cell receptor (beta chain) was recorded in a study of T cells in localized non-small cell lung cancer. Findings of the study overall: Adjacent lung held a median roughly 60 of the top 100 tumor clones.

TCRdb keeps only in-frame clones here, not all; method: immunoSEQ multiplex PCR. This table has approximately 45,000 clones, 81% appearing once. Trimming shortened V by 6 bases and J by 4 bases, and 9 bases separated the two germline ends. The germline V gene has CDR1 MNHNS and CDR2 SASEGT. CDR3 length: 12 amino acids. Of note for this clone: The target antigen is unknown.

The TCR was taken from a man aged 40-75 years with stage III lung adenocarcinoma. Here the sequenced sample was peripheral blood mononuclear cells, taken before any cancer treatment. The chain couples TRBV6-1 to TRBJ2-5; no definite D call. The CDR3 reads CASSGPAETQYF. In nucleotides, the CDR3 is TGTGCCAGCAGCGGACCAGCAGAGACCCAGTACTTC.